This note documents a single TCR beta chain sequence. Its antigen is not known. The sample originates from a study of T-cell reconstitution after alpha-beta-depleted transplantation in children. Study-wide points: The main origin of T-cell counts and diversity one year after transplant was newly produced T cells. Two months or so post-transplant, alpha-beta T cells reportedly derived from several hundred expanded graft clones. Surviving thymic progenitors and recipient T cells were the source of high TCRbeta diversity at day 60 in some patients.

Molecular barcoding with unique molecular identifiers was used for the TCRbeta library. TCRdb ran MiXCR on the PCR reads and lists one entry per CDR3 protein. The repertoire holds roughly 670,000 distinct CDR3 sequences, with roughly 13% as singletons. CDR3 size: 16 residues. The germline CDR1 and CDR2 sequences are SQVTM and ANQGSEA. V lost 3 bases and J 0 bases, leaving 16 bases between the germline ends. V and J are TRBV29-1 and TRBJ2-3; D is possibly TRBD1 or TRBD2 (5 bases each). This clonotype originated in a girl under 10 years old with congenital amegakaryocytic thrombocytopenia, due to receive a stem cell transplant. The sequencing here drew on PBMCs, taken before TCRalphabeta/CD19-depleted stem cell transplant. The CDR3 bases are TGCAGCGTTGAGAGGACGAGGGGCCAGAGCACAGATACGCAGTATTTT. Protein product: CSVERTRGQSTDTQYF.